These 21 T cell receptor beta chains came from one sample sequenced in a study of blood T cell repertoires in COVID-19 (TCRdb year 2020). Receptor libraries were prepared by the immunoSEQ multiplex PCR assay. Drawn from immuneACCESS, this table holds only the in-frame rearrangements with V and J called that TCRdb kept. Clones are partly lost; checked studies trace under half to an unresolved V gene and leave the rest unexplained. For this sample there are 43,000 or so clones; around four fifths appear just once. 6% to 6.5% of the sample belongs to the ten largest clones. Sequencing input: peripheral blood. Every receptor here comes from a woman aged 80 or over with acute or convalescent COVID-19.

This clone was counted only a few times. The genes are TRBV10-1 and TRBJ1-3, with TRBD1 matching over 8 bases. The CDR3 consists of 16 residues. Trimming at V came to 6 bases and at J to 4 bases, leaving 11 bases not matched to a gene. The V gene's germline CDR1 is WNHNN and CDR2 SYGVQD (reference sequence). CDR3 coding DNA: TGCGCCAGCAGCAGAGAACAGGGGGTCACCGGAAACACCATATATTTT. Translating it yields CASSREQGVTGNTIYF.

The chain links TRBV6-6 to TRBJ2-2; 8 bases match TRBD1. Trimming cost V 7 bases and J 6 bases; bases outside gene matches: 13. This CDR3 is built from 16 residues. Germline CDR1 and CDR2: MNHNY and SVGAGI (reference sequence). CDR3: CASNTPQGARSGELFF. Written as DNA, the CDR3 is TGTGCCAGCAACACTCCCCAGGGGGCCAGGTCCGGGGAGCTGTTTTTT.

The rearrangement uses TRBV4-2 and TRBJ1-3; D gene uncertain. The V gene lost 0 bases and the J gene lost 8 bases, with 17 bases spanning the gap. Looked up from germline, CDR1 is LGHNA and CDR2 is YNFKEQ. This CDR3 has 16 amino acids. The DNA for the CDR3 is TGTGCCAGCAGCCAAGATTATGACATTCAGGCTTACACCATATATTTT. It encodes CASSQDYDIQAYTIYF.

This chain links TRBV4-2 with TRBJ1-4; D is ambiguous. The germline V gene encodes CDR1 LGHNA and CDR2 YNFKEQ. V lost 0 bases and J 8 bases, leaving 16 bases between the germline ends. This CDR3 contains 16 residues. The CDR3 DNA follows: TGTGCCAGCAGCCAAGATTCGAAGGGTGGAGGAGAAAAACTGTTTTTT. Amino acids: CASSQDSKGGGEKLFF.

The rearrangement uses TRBV2 and TRBJ2-6; possible D gene TRBD1, 6 bases. V was shortened by 6 bases and J by 6 bases, with 15 bases between the two germline ends. The CDR3 contains 15 residues. Germline-derived CDR1 and CDR2 are SNHLY and FYNNEI. This CDR3 reads CASSPLQGVANVLTF. CDR3 nucleotide sequence: TGTGCCAGCAGCCCCTTACAGGGAGTGGCCAACGTCCTGACTTTC.

As regards this clone: The junction differs from germline at one of its ends, possibly a read error. The rearrangement uses TRBV19 and TRBJ1-1; D is possibly TRBD1 (6 bases). Germline CDR1 LNHDA, CDR2 SQIVND (reference sequence). CDR3 size: 13 residues. The CDR3 reads CASSVNRVSWVGF. The CDR3 bases are TGTGCCAGTAGTGTGAACAGGGTATCCTGGGTCGGCTTT.

This clone was counted once. The gene calls are TRBV7-9 and TRBJ2-7, with 12 bases that match TRBD1. Trimming cost V 5 bases and J 6 bases; bases outside gene matches: 8. This CDR3 has 15 residues. Germline assignment: CDR1 SEHNR and CDR2 FQNEAQ (reference sequence). In DNA, the CDR3 is TGTGCCAGCAGCCCCCCCGGGACAGGGGGCCTCGAGCAGTACTTC. As protein: CASSPPGTGGLEQYF.

This chain connects TRBV6-6 to TRBJ1-1, with D perhaps TRBD1 (5 bases). The CDR3 is made up of 14 amino acids. Germline CDR1 reads MNHNY; CDR2 reads SVGAGI (reference sequence). V gave up 2 bases and J gave up 1 base, with 8 bases separating them. DNA of the CDR3: TGTGCCAGCAGTTACCCGGGGGGGAACACTGAAGCTTTCTTT. It codes for CASSYPGGNTEAFF.

This clone was seen just once. This rearrangement joins TRBV2 to TRBJ2-1, with TRBD1 matching 7 bases. J was trimmed by 4 bases and V by 8 bases; bases with no gene match: 5. Germline CDR1 SNHLY, CDR2 FYNNEI. The CDR3 consists of 13 residues. CDR3 residues: CASGETGYNEQFF. CDR3 sequence (DNA): TGTGCCAGCGGAGAGACAGGGTACAATGAGCAGTTCTTC.

The CDR3 bases are TGTGCCAGCAGCTTAGCGCCCGGGGGAAACACCATATATTTT. Translated, it gives CASSLAPGGNTIYF. The V gene is TRBV7-6, the J gene TRBJ1-3; D call uncertain. The CDR3 totals 14 residues. The V end was cut by 0 bases, the J end by 4 bases, with 7 bases between. Germline loops: CDR1 SGHVS, CDR2 FNYEAQ.

This sequence joins TRBV6-5 and TRBJ1-1, with a weak D call TRBD1 (5 bases). CDR3 length equals 14 residues. The germline gives CDR1 MNHEY, CDR2 SVGAGI. The ends were cut back, 5 bases at V and 2 bases at J, with 12 bases in the middle. The CDR3 loop reads CASSMGLINTEAFF. CDR3 in DNA: TGTGCCAGCAGTATGGGACTTATTAACACTGAAGCTTTCTTT.

The V gene is TRBV25-1, the J gene TRBJ2-7; TRBD1 aligns across 8 bases. The V gene's germline CDR1 is MGHDK and CDR2 SYGVNS. There are 17 residues in the CDR3. V lost 4 bases and J lost 3; bases outside the gene matches: 14. CDR3 loop: CASSGRDRSAPFYEQYF. The CDR3 DNA follows: TGTGCCAGCAGTGGCCGGGACAGGTCTGCACCCTTCTACGAGCAGTACTTC.

V is TRBV18 and J is TRBJ1-3; the match to TRBD1 covers 7 bases. Trimming took 2 bases from V and 4 from J; bases not matched to a gene: 8. The germline V gene has CDR1 KGHSH and CDR2 LQKENI. This CDR3 is 16 amino acids long. CDR3 DNA: TGTGCCAGCTCACCATTAGCGACAGGGACAGGAAACACCATATATTTT. Protein: CASSPLATGTGNTIYF. Using reference TRBV18 and TRBJ1-3 for the parts outside the CDR3, the full variable domain is NAGVMQNPRHLVRRRGQEARLRCSPMKGHSHVYWYRQLPEEGLKFMVYLQKENIIDESGMPKERFSAEFPKEGPSILRIQQVVRGDSAAYFCASSPLATGTGNTIYFGEGSWLTVV.

The count of this clone is one. The V and J genes are TRBV19 and TRBJ1-2; possible D gene TRBD1, 6 bases. The CDR3 extends over 14 amino acids. Trimming pared 7 bases from V and 7 bases from J, leaving 19 bases between. CDR1 LNHDA and CDR2 SQIVND come from the germline V gene (reference sequence). The CDR3 protein is CASTGTGTRGGYTF. In nucleotides, the CDR3 is TGTGCCAGTACCGGCACCGGGACAAGAGGTGGCTACACCTTC.

J is TRBJ1-6 and V is TRBV12-3 or TRBV12-4; D is perhaps TRBD1 (5 bases). This CDR3 comprises 13 residues. Trimming cost V 3 bases and J 13 bases, with 13 bases left between them. CDR3: CASSLKGRWPLHF. CDR3 in DNA: TGTGCCAGCAGTTTGAAGGGGCGCTGGCCCCTCCACTTT.

This chain links TRBV2 with TRBJ1-2, with D maybe TRBD1 (6 bases). Germline CDR1 is SNHLY and CDR2 is FYNNEI. With 7 bases removed from V and 2 bases from J, the gap between germline ends came to 17 bases. This CDR3 region has 15 residues. CDR3 amino acids: CASNGDRSMNYGYTF. The CDR3 DNA follows: TGTGCCAGCAATGGAGACAGGTCGATGAACTATGGCTACACCTTC.

The V and J genes are TRBV11-2 and TRBJ2-5; 14 nucleotides align to TRBD2. The CDR3 consists of 15 residues. The trim removed 3 bases at V and 6 bases at J, leaving 3 bases unmatched. Germline-derived CDR1 and CDR2 are SGHAT and FQNNGV. The CDR3 DNA is TGTGCCAGCAGCTTCGGACTAGCGGGGGGCAAGACCCAGTACTTC. Translation: CASSFGLAGGKTQYF.

The J gene is TRBJ2-5, the V gene TRBV3-1 (or the pseudogene TRBV3-2); 13 nucleotides line up with TRBD2. Germline assignment: CDR1 LGHDT and CDR2 YNNKEL (reference sequence). This CDR3 has 20 amino acids. V lost 6 bases and J lost 1; bases outside the gene matches: 17. CDR3 sequence reads: CASRAPWRRTSGGAQETQYF. The CDR3 coding sequence is TGTGCCAGCAGGGCCCCCTGGCGTCGAACTAGCGGGGGGGCCCAAGAGACCCAGTACTTC.

The chain joins TRBV19 to TRBJ2-3; D perhaps matches TRBD2 (5 bases). The CDR3 runs 14 residues. V dropped 3 bases and J dropped 5 bases, with 12 bases sitting between them. CDR1 and CDR2 (germline): LNHDA, SQIVND (reference sequence). CDR3 sequence (DNA): TGTGCCAGTAGTATCCAGGCCCGGGGAGATACGCAGTATTTT. It translates to CASSIQARGDTQYF.

The rearrangement joins TRBV10-2 to TRBJ1-1; 8 nucleotides agree with TRBD1. The CDR3 is 14 residues long. Trimming at V came to 6 bases and at J to 2 bases, leaving 5 bases not matched to a gene. Germline V CDR1 and CDR2: WSHSY, SAAADI. CDR3 residues: CASRGQGANTEAFF. In DNA form, the CDR3 reads TGCGCCAGCAGAGGACAGGGCGCCAACACTGAAGCTTTCTTT.

This chain connects TRBV27 to TRBJ1-4, with D maybe TRBD1 (5 bases). Germline CDR1 reads MNHEY; CDR2 reads SMNVEV (reference sequence). With 2 bases removed from V and 8 bases from J, the gap between germline ends came to 15 bases. This CDR3 is built from 15 residues. The DNA for the CDR3 is TGTGCCAGCAGTTTAGAATGGGGGGTTGGGGAAAAACTGTTTTTT. Translating it yields CASSLEWGVGEKLFF.